These 3 T cell receptor beta chains originate from one sample sequenced in a study of CD4+ T cells in melanoma. The protocol was immunoSEQ multiplex PCR, while the TCRdb copy is restricted to in-frame clones and leaves out a portion. The sample includes 6,700 or so clones, 66% of them seen just once. Material: cells from a culture (not recorded whether cultured in vitro). The origin of the receptors is a human donor with melanoma.

The CDR3 bases are TGTGCCAGCAGCCTCACAGGGGCCGAGCAGTACTTC. It specifies CASSLTGAEQYF. The chain employs TRBV11-2 and TRBJ2-7; 7 positions match TRBD1. Germline lookup yields CDR1 SGHAT and CDR2 FQNNGV. V lost 5 bases to trimming and J lost 6 bases; unmatched junction nucleotides: 4. This CDR3 has 12 residues.

This sequence joins TRBV4-3 and TRBJ1-6; D is perhaps TRBD1 (5 bases). Germline CDR1 reads LGHNA; CDR2 reads YSLEER. Trimming removed 0 bases from V and 7 bases from J, with 10 bases in between. This CDR3 comprises 15 residues. The CDR3 region has the DNA TGCGCCAGCAGCCAAGATCTGGAGGGGAATTCACCCCTCCACTTT. Residues: CASSQDLEGNSPLHF.

The chain uses TRBV6-2 or TRBV6-3 and TRBJ2-7; no clear D gene. Trimming removed 5 bases at V and 2 bases at J, with 7 bases between. The CDR3 has 12 amino acids. CDR1 MNHEY and CDR2 SVGEGT come from the germline V gene. The CDR3 reads CASSQNPYEQYF. In nucleotides, the CDR3 is TGTGCCAGCAGTCAAAACCCCTACGAGCAGTACTTC.